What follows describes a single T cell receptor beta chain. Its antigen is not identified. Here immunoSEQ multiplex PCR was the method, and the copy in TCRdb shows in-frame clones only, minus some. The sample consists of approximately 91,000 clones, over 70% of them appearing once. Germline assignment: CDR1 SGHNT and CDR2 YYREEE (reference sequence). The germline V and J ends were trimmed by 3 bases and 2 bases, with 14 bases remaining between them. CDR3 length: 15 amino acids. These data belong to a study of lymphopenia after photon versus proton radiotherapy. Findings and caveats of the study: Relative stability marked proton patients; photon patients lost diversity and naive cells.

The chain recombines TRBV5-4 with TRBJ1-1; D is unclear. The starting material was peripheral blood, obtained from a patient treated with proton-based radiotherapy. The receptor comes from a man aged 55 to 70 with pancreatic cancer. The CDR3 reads CASSWGRTVNTEAFF. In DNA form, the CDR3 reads TGTGCCAGCAGCTGGGGAAGGACGGTAAACACTGAAGCTTTCTTT.